A single T cell receptor (beta chain) is shown here with its context. This clonotype occurred a few times. What this receptor recognizes is not known. Base qualities are not recorded, but no much larger clone differs from it by a single base. The method was 5' RACE. Reads for this sample came from an Illumina HiSeq 2500. The second PCR ran for about 6 to 11 cycles and used a J-beta primer mix along with a sample-barcoded 5' primer. A template-switch 5' adaptor carrying 12 random nucleotides introduced a unique molecular identifier onto each TCR beta cDNA molecule. Each sample yielded at least 2.5 million CDR3-containing paired-end reads. First-strand cDNA synthesis was performed from all RNA using the Mint cDNA synthesis kit, with priming by a TRBC-specific oligonucleotide. All cDNA was treated with uracil-DNA glycosylase and then went through a first 18-cycle PCR with the universal primers M1SS and BC2_uni_R. The paper's processing steps were these. For normalization, 1 million high-quality reads were randomly selected from each sample, with every read carrying a distinct molecular identifier. Instead of being binned into consensus sequences, reads with shared molecular identifiers were discarded. CDR3 identification, clonotype clustering and error correction used MiTCR with a Q25 quality threshold and the strictest error-elimination algorithm. A nonparametric unseen species model with Euler transformation was used to estimate lower-bound total TCR beta diversity. Through fastp at Q25 and MiXCR, TCRdb rebuilt clones from the public reads, retaining in-frame beta chains. Merged by CDR3 protein, the rows form single entries marked with the most common genes and DNA. None of the V and J calls come from the authors' own analysis; TCRdb made them. In this sample the table shows fewer than 650,000 distinct CDR3 sequences, roughly a quarter of which occur a single time. Over 3.5% of the sample comes from the top ten.

This record comes from a study of blood T cells in healthy people across ages (dated by TCRdb to between 2014 and 2017). The study in broad terms: In model experiments, roughly one uniquely barcoded TCR beta cDNA molecule per two T cells was captured by template switching. The donors were divided into four age groups: young (average around 17 years), middle-aged (approximately 39), aged (about 56) and long-lived (82). Two additional independent replicas of 1 million unique cDNA reads from the same blood draw were analyzed for two donors (one aged 18 to 30 and one aged 80 or older). To track age-related changes in TCR beta repertoire diversity, the study relied on deep sequencing normalized with unique cDNA molecular identifiers.

CDR3 length: 15 amino acids, cysteine to phenylalanine. Here the CDR3 DNA is all that survives: 45 bases in frame from base 1. Taken from the germline V gene (reference sequence), the CDR1 and CDR2 loops are SEHNR and FQNEAQ. The V end gives up 6 bases and the J end 5 bases, leaving 13 bases in the junction not matched to a gene. The paper's findings and limits, for the study overall: Observed TCR beta diversity correlated strongly with the percentage of naive T cells measured by flow cytometry. Because the CMV infection status of the donors was unknown, age-related changes in expanded clonotypes may potentially have been confounded. Bulk unsorted PBMC profiling prevented conclusive comparison of naive and antigen-experienced compartments. Compared with the aged group, more naive CD4+ T cells, fewer expanded clones and increased TCR diversity were shown by the long-lived group, suggesting age selection. Estimates of total diversity based on one million sequenced T cells were considered lower bounds and underestimates. Observed TCR beta diversity per million T cells fell roughly linearly with age, and a significant reduction was already apparent by age roughly 41.

Systemically healthy Caucasian individuals from Russia, about 38 in total and aged 6 to 90 years, were included as donors. Approximately 9.3 milliliters of peripheral blood were drawn from each donor into EDTA-treated Vacutainer tubes. PBMCs were isolated by Ficoll-Paque density-gradient centrifugation, with at least 6 million obtained per sample. Trizol reagent was used to extract total RNA from PBMCs, with at least 6 micrograms per sample. For every donor, an aliquot of PBMCs went through flow cytometry to measure the percentages of naive CD45RAhigh/CD27high T cells. A further study also used this sample, focusing on T cells of mothers and their children. As that second paper reports: The donors were nine systemically healthy Caucasian individuals, made up of three mothers and their six children. cDNA synthesis consumed the entire amount of extracted RNA, loaded at approximately 1.6 ug RNA in each 15 ul reaction. In the second PCR, the M1S primer introduced both the sample barcodes and 2-4 random nucleotides. Each mother yielded over 8.5 million TCR beta CDR3 reads and each child some 3 million reads. Thymic selection shapes the output of TCR recombination in a similar way in related and unrelated pairs, and inherited differences have a minor effect. Normalized repertoire overlap was always slightly but never significantly higher in related than unrelated mother-child pairs. Persistent microchimeric T cell clones were not detected, at a sensitivity of around 99 clones per million clonotypes. The study used deep NGS to compare TCR beta repertoires of mothers and children, seeking features distinguishing related mother-child pairs from unrelated individuals. On average, the children were roughly 12 +/- 4 years old, while the mothers were approximately 40 +/- 4 years old. After adapters were ligated using NEBNext reagents, the libraries underwent 100+100 nt paired-end sequencing on an Illumina HiSeq 2000. To prevent cross-contamination, the mother and child libraries were prepared one month apart and sequenced in separate runs. Between 500,000 and 2,000,000 distinct TCR beta clonotypes were identified per donor. Naive TCR beta clonotypes were estimated from low-frequency clonotypes matched to each donor's FACS-determined naive share, without sorting.

The V and J segments used are TRBV7-9 and TRBJ2-7; TRBD2 aligns with 7 central bases. This TCR derives from a boy under 10 years old in good health. What was sequenced was blood. CDR3 sequence: CASRSVGGSNNEQYF. The DNA sequence is as follows: TGTGCCAGCAGATCCGTGGGCGGGAGCAACAACGAGCAGTACTTC.